This note documents a single T cell receptor beta chain sequence. This sample is drawn from a study of blood T cell repertoires in COVID-19. Turning to the study itself: Samples of COVID-19 (acute and convalescent) were obtained from the United States, Italy and Spain. Sample material is recorded as cDNA or gDNA derived from T cells, B-cell-depleted T cells, or PBMCs.

In the original processing: How many nucleated cells were present was estimated from reference gene primer amplification. Method: immunoSEQ multiplex PCR; TCRdb's copy keeps in-frame clones and lacks some. V and J calls and clone size come straight from that table; D and trimming were deduced from the DNA. The table records about 140,000 clones, approximately 85% of them present only once. Sequenced: peripheral blood. This TCR was recovered from a man between 45 and 60 years old with acute or convalescent COVID-19.

The CDR3 loop reads CASSSSIGQNTEAFF. The CDR3 nucleotides are TGTGCCAGCAGCTCCTCGATTGGCCAGAACACTGAAGCTTTCTTT. The rearrangement joins TRBV11-3 to TRBJ1-1; D is undetermined. V gave up 4 bases and J gave up 1 base, with 13 bases separating them. Germline V lookup: CDR1 SGHNT, CDR2 YENEEA. The CDR3 length is 15 residues.